The subject of this entry is one TCR beta chain. Germline CDR1 reads PRHDT; CDR2 reads FYEKMQ (reference sequence). The CDR3 totals 16 residues. V shed 5 bases, J shed 3 bases, and the junction held 12 bases outside the gene matches. This entry belongs to a study of blood T cells in healthy people across ages. Alongside a J-beta primer mix, a sample-barcoded 5' primer served in a second PCR lasting about 6 to 11 cycles. TCRdb redid the calling of the 5' RACE reads with MiXCR, one entry per CDR3 protein. The sample records around 1.5 million distinct CDR3 sequences, roughly 32% being singletons. The chain recombines TRBV13 with TRBJ2-7, with 8 bases lining up with TRBD2. This sequence was found in a woman aged 25 to 39 in good health. The sequenced material came from blood. CDR3 protein: CASSGSPSGQDYEQYF. The CDR3 region has the DNA TGTGCCAGCAGCGGCTCCCCTAGCGGGCAGGACTACGAGCAGTACTTC.